The next 14 T cell receptor beta chains were all read from a single sample in a study of T cell changes during pregnancy in multiple sclerosis. Sequencing used immunoSEQ multiplex PCR; TCRdb keeps in-frame clones, though not all of them. The sample has about 59,000 clones; approximately 90% are singletons. Sequencing used peripheral blood, obtained in the second trimester of pregnancy. These receptors were obtained from a female donor in good health, enrolled as a control in a pregnancy study.

The V call is TRBV11-3, the J call TRBJ2-3, with TRBD2 matching 9 bases. CDR1 and CDR2 from the germline V gene are SGHNT and YENEEA. CDR3 length equals 15 residues. V lost 2 bases and J lost 3; bases outside the gene matches: 3. The CDR3 DNA sequence: TGTGCCAGCAGCTTAAGCGGGAGGAGGACAGATACGCAGTATTTT. Amino acid sequence: CASSLSGRRTDTQYF.

The chain recombines TRBV6-1 with TRBJ1-3; 9 bases agree with TRBD1. This CDR3 spans 18 amino acids. Germline V gene lookup returns CDR1 MNHNS and CDR2 SASEGT. V was clipped by 2 bases and J by 0 bases; unmatched bases: 8. The DNA of the CDR3 is TGTGCCAGCAGTGAAAATACGGGACAGGGTTACTCTGGAAACACCATATATTTT. Its protein product is CASSENTGQGYSGNTIYF.

This chain links TRBV30 with TRBJ1-2, with no clear D. This CDR3 has 13 amino acids. CDR1 is GTSNPN, CDR2 SVGIG, per germline (reference sequence). V shed 0 bases and J shed 6 bases, with 11 bases lying between them. CDR3 sequence: CAWSVLGANGYTF. In nucleotides, the CDR3 is TGTGCCTGGAGTGTTCTGGGAGCGAATGGCTACACCTTC.

This sequence joins TRBV6-6 and TRBJ1-1; TRBD1 is a possible D gene (5 bases). The CDR3 sequence is 13 residues long. The germline V gene encodes CDR1 MNHNY and CDR2 SVGAGI (reference sequence). The V end was cut by 4 bases, the J end by 5 bases, with 11 bases between. The CDR3 sequence: CASSFRDYTEAFF. For the CDR3, the DNA is TGTGCCAGCAGTTTTAGGGACTATACTGAAGCTTTCTTT.

Notes on this clone: An end of the junction differs from the germline gene, which may be a read error. This rearrangement joins TRBV11-2 to TRBJ1-1; 9 nucleotides agree with TRBD1. The V gene's germline CDR1 is SGHAT and CDR2 FQNNGV. The CDR3 sequence is 16 residues long. For the CDR3, the DNA is TGTGCCAGCAGCCCCGGGGGACAGGGAAGGAACGCTGAAGCTTTCTTT. Translated, it gives CASSPGGQGRNAEAFF.

This clone was found once. The gene calls are TRBV4-1 and TRBJ2-2; TRBD2 aligns across 13 bases. The V segment lost 4 bases and the J segment 4 bases; nucleotides outside the gene matches: 15. Germline V CDR1 and CDR2: MGHRA, YSYEKL. The CDR3 is 20 amino acids. CDR3 DNA sequence: TGCGCCAGCAGCCCAATGCCCCCGAGACTAGCGGGAGGCCGCACCGGGGAGCTGTTTTTT. Its translation: CASSPMPPRLAGGRTGELFF.

The chain couples TRBV2 to TRBJ2-7; unclear D gene. Germline V gene data show CDR1 as SNHLY and CDR2 as FYNNEI. The CDR3 has 14 amino acids. V was shortened by 1 base and J by 2 bases, with 9 bases between the two germline ends. The CDR3 spells CASSEGAQAYEQYF. DNA of the CDR3: TGTGCCAGCAGTGAAGGGGCACAAGCCTACGAGCAGTACTTC.

This chain uses TRBV7-9 with TRBJ2-3; 7 bases line up with TRBD2. Losses at the gene ends were 5 bases for V and 1 base for J; bases not matched to a gene: 9. The germline V gene has CDR1 SEHNR and CDR2 FQNEAQ (reference sequence). This CDR3 is built from 16 residues. The CDR3 sequence: CASSTYDLAGTDTQYF. The DNA for the CDR3 is TGTGCCAGCAGCACTTACGACCTAGCGGGCACAGATACGCAGTATTTT.

J is TRBJ2-2 and V is TRBV6-6; 7 nucleotides agree with TRBD2. Germline CDR1 MNHNY, CDR2 SVGAGI (reference sequence). The CDR3 extends over 15 amino acids. Unmatched junction bases numbered 5, after V lost 5 bases and J lost 2 bases. CDR3 amino acids: CASSPSGINTGELFF. The CDR3 DNA reads as TGTGCCAGCAGTCCGAGCGGGATTAACACCGGGGAGCTGTTTTTT.

The gene calls are TRBV4-3 and TRBJ1-4; no clear D gene. CDR1 is LGHNA, CDR2 YSLEER, per germline. The CDR3 has 15 amino acids. With 4 bases removed from V and 5 bases from J, the gap between germline ends came to 14 bases. The CDR3 spells CASSPSPGRNEKLFF. CDR3 DNA sequence: TGCGCCAGCAGCCCCTCTCCGGGGAGGAATGAAAAACTGTTTTTT.

This chain connects TRBV19 to TRBJ1-2, with TRBD1 identical over 9 bases. V lost 1 base and J lost 4; bases outside the gene matches: 4. CDR3 length: 15 amino acids. Per the germline V gene, CDR1 is LNHDA and CDR2 is SQIVND (reference sequence). The CDR3 reads CASSIGGQGIYGYTF. Written as DNA, the CDR3 is TGTGCCAGTAGTATAGGTGGACAGGGGATCTATGGCTACACCTTC.

The chain couples TRBV20-1 to TRBJ1-5; no clear D. From germline, CDR1 is DFQATT and CDR2 SNEGSKA (reference sequence). V was shortened by 5 bases and J by 9 bases, with 11 bases between the two germline ends. CDR3 length: 11 amino acids. CDR3 residues: CSAARGRPQHF. The DNA for the CDR3 is TGCAGTGCTGCACGGGGTCGGCCCCAGCATTTT.

The chain links TRBV6-4 to TRBJ2-5, with 13 nucleotides matching TRBD2. There are 20 residues in the CDR3. Germline CDR1 is MRHNA and CDR2 is SNTAGT. The ends lost 9 bases at V and 2 bases at J; junction bases unmatched: 21. The CDR3 protein is CARATATTSGRAGGQETQYF. The CDR3 DNA follows: TGTGCCAGGGCTACCGCTACAACTAGCGGGAGGGCCGGGGGGCAAGAGACCCAGTACTTC.

The chain combines TRBV5-1 with TRBJ2-1, with 7 bases fitting TRBD1. From germline, CDR1 is SGHRS and CDR2 YFSETQ. The CDR3 extends over 15 amino acids. The ends lost 0 bases at V and 8 bases at J; junction bases unmatched: 8. This chain's CDR3 is CASSLEGAVRHEQFF. The CDR3 DNA follows: TGCGCCAGCAGCTTGGAGGGGGCAGTGAGACATGAGCAGTTCTTC.